This T cell receptor (beta chain) was observed in a study of cytomegalovirus exposure and HLA in healthy donors. Study in general: An early data release held tens of millions of unique TCRs from HLA-typed donors.

The primer mix had 60 Vbeta and 13 Jbeta primers. This table comes from immunoSEQ multiplex PCR, and its TCRdb copy is limited to in-frame clones, with some not included. The sample lists about 190,000 clones, 75% to 85% occurring once. With regard to this clone: What it recognizes is unknown.

Overall study results and limits: Most TCR sequences were uncommon, yet certain public TCRs appeared in many donors.

The sample consisted of PBMCs. This clonotype originated in a woman aged 45-60 years in good health and CMV-seronegative.

The CDR3 reads CASSYSESRNEQFF. The CDR3 DNA reads as TGTGCCAGCAGTTACTCGGAGTCTCGGAATGAGCAGTTCTTC. The chain employs TRBV6-5 and TRBJ2-1; D is uncertain. Germline assignment: CDR1 MNHEY and CDR2 SVGAGI. V was trimmed by 0 bases and J by 7 bases, leaving 10 bases between them. The CDR3 covers 14 residues.